This entry describes one TCR beta chain. Its antigen remains unidentified. The sample holds no much larger clone one base away, and base qualities are not on file. These data are taken from a study of CD8 T cells in Susac syndrome (dated by TCRdb to between 2017 and 2020). Study-level background: Of the Susac syndrome patients who were sequenced, under 10 were in clinical remission while five or six had clinically active disease. At blood withdrawal, Susac syndrome patients were therapy-naive, treated with corticosteroids (with IVIg additionally given to some), or treated with IVIg alone. Whether CD8+ T cell activation and differentiation in Susac syndrome was antigen driven was tested using repertoire sequencing. Clonality of the CD8+ T cell repertoire was compared between roughly twelve healthy donors, roughly 14 Susac syndrome patients and roughly 16 multiple sclerosis patients. What the research found in general, with its limitations: Susac syndrome CD8+ repertoires showed clonal expansion, highest in CD8+ TEMRA cells and greater in clinically active than remitting patients. The number of individuals in the TCR sequencing and HLA analysis was recognized as being relatively small. Roughly 15 and five Susac-specific public clones were found in the total CD8+ and CD8+ TEMRA repertoires, respectively.

High-throughput TCR beta sequencing profiled peripheral blood CD8+ and CD4+ T cells from healthy donors, Susac syndrome patients and multiple sclerosis patients. Susac syndrome patients met recently defined diagnostic criteria for definite or probable disease. Bulk CD8+ and CD4+ T cells were purified by magnetic negative isolation, whereas CD8+ TEMRA cells were enriched by FACS. Blood was drawn into EDTA tubes, processed within 24 hours, and PBMCs were isolated by density gradient centrifugation. PBMCs intended for TCR sequencing were frozen in liquid nitrogen and were later thawed in a 37 degrees C water bath. A purity of at least 90% was achieved for sorted or isolated CD4+, CD8+ and CD8+ TEMRA cells. Trimming costs V 1 base and J 2 bases, and their ends lie 9 bases apart. CDR1 and CDR2 were assigned from the germline V gene (reference sequence) as SGHNT and YYREEE. Taken from cysteine to phenylalanine, the CDR3 has 14 residues. The DNA shown is the 42-base CDR3, in frame from base 1.

RNA was extracted using the RNeasy kit, and roughly 0.45 to 1 microgram was reverse transcribed with random hexamers. The immunoSEQ multiplex PCR assay, covering 54 Vbeta and 13 Jbeta segments, was used to amplify TCR beta CDR3 regions. Bias from PCR amplification was corrected by using a synthetic template baseline for primer optimization and for computational correction. The original pipeline was this. Reads were annotated to V, D and J genes according to IMGT and were analyzed with immunoSEQ Analyzer, with only productive sequences retained. To calculate clonality, Shannon entropy was normalized by log2 of the number of productive unique sequences and then subtracted from one. For each patient and control, public and private clones were evaluated among the 100 most prevalent clones. Clones were defined as Susac-specific when absent from the healthy and MS cohorts, from over 950 published viral clones and from other ImmuneACCESS disease sequences. TCRdb's own reprocessing of the public reads used fastp at Q25 and MiXCR and kept productive beta chains. One record per CDR3 amino acid sequence lists the most common genes and DNA. These V and J calls are TCRdb output, not the study's own analysis. Counted in this sample were about 90,000 distinct CDR3 sequences; 95% to 97% of them appeared once. In total, the top ten clones hold 0.62% of the sample.

Here the chain combines TRBV5-4 and TRBJ2-5; matching of 5 bases hints at TRBD1 as the D gene. The origin of this receptor is a human donor with Susac syndrome. Sequenced: CD8+ T cells from PBMCs. The DNA sequence is given as TGTGCCAGCAGCTTGCCAGGGATTCAAGAGACCCAGTACTTC. This gives the protein CASSLPGIQETQYF.